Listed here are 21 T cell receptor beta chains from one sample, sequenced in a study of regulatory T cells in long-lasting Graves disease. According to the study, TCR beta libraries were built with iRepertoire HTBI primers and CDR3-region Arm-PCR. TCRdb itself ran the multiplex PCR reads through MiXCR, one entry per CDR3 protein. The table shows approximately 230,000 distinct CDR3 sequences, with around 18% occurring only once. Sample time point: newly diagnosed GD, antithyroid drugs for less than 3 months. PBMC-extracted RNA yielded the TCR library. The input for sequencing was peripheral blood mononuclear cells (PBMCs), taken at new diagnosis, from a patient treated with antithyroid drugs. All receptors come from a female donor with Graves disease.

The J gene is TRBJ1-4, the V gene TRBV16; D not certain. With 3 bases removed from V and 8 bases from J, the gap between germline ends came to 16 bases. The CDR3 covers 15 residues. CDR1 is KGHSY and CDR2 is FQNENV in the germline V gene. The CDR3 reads CASSQTGNHGEKLFF. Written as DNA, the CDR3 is TGTGCCAGCAGCCAGACCGGGAACCACGGGGAAAAACTGTTTTTT.

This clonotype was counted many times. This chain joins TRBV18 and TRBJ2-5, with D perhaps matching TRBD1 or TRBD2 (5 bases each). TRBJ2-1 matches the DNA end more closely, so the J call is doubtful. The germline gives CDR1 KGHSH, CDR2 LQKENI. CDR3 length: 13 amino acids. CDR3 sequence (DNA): TGTGCCAGCTCACCAGGAGAGGGGAATGAGCAGTTCTTC. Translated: CASSPGEGNEQFF.

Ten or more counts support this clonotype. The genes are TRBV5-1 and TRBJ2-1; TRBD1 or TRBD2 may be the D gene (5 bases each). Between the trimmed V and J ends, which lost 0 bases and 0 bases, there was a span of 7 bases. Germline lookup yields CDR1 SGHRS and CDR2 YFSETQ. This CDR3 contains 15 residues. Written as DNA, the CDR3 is TGCGCCAGCAGCTTGGACGGGACCTCCTACAATGAGCAGTTCTTC. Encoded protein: CASSLDGTSYNEQFF.

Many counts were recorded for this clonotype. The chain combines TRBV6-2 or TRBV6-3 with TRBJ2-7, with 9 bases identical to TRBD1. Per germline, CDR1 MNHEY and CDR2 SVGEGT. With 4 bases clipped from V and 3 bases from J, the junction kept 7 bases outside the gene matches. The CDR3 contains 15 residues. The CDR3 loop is CASSSGQGGRYEQYF. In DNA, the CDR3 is TGTGCCAGCAGTTCGGGACAGGGTGGGCGCTACGAGCAGTACTTC.

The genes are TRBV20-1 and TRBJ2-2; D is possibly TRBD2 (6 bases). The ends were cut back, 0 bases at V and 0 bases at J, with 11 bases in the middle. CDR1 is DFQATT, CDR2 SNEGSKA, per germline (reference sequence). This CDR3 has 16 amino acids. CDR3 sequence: CSARDGGQSNTGELFF. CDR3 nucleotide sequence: TGCAGTGCTAGAGATGGAGGGCAATCGAACACCGGGGAGCTGTTTTTT.

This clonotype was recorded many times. The CDR3 nucleotides read TGTGCCAGTACCCGCACTATAGGGGCAGGGGCCAACGTCCTGACTTTC. It translates to CASTRTIGAGANVLTF. The J gene is TRBJ2-6, the V gene TRBV27; a possible D gene is TRBD1 (5 bases). The ends were cut back, 9 bases at V and 4 bases at J, with 19 bases in the middle. From germline, CDR1 is MNHEY and CDR2 SMNVEV (reference sequence). The CDR3 loop spans 16 amino acids.

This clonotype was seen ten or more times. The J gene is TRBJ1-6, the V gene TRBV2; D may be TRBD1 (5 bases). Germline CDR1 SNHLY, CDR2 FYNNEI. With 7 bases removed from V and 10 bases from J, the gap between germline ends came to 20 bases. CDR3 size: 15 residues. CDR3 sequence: CASKKVGGKESPLHF. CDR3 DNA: TGTGCCAGCAAAAAGGTCGGGGGAAAGGAATCACCCCTCCACTTT.

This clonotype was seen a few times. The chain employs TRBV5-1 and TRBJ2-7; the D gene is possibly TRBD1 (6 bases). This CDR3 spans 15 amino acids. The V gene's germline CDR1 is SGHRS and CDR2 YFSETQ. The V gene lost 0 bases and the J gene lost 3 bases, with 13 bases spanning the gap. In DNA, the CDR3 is TGCGCCAGCAGCTTGGTCCAGGGGTCCTACTACGAGCAGTACTTC. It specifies CASSLVQGSYYEQYF.

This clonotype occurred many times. CDR3: CAWSVGDTQYF. As DNA, the CDR3 is TGTGCCTGGAGTGTAGGGGATACGCAGTATTTT. V gene TRBV30 combines with J gene TRBJ2-3; D not certain. The CDR3 is 11 residues long. V was cut by 0 bases and J by 6 bases, with 4 bases left in between. CDR1 is GTSNPN, CDR2 SVGIG, per germline (reference sequence).

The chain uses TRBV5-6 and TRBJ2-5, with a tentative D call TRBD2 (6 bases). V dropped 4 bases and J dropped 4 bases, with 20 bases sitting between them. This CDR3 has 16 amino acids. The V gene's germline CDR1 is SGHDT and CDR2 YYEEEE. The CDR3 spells CASSQPWGEVGETQYF. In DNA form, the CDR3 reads TGTGCCAGCAGCCAACCTTGGGGGGAGGTAGGAGAGACCCAGTACTTC.

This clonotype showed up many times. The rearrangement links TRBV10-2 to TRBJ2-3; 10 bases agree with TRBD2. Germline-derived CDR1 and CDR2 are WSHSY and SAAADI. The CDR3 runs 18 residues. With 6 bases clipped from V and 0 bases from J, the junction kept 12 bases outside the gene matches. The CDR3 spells CASRSSGRALTSTDTQYF. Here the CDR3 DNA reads TGCGCCAGCAGATCCAGCGGGAGGGCCTTAACTAGCACAGATACGCAGTATTTT.

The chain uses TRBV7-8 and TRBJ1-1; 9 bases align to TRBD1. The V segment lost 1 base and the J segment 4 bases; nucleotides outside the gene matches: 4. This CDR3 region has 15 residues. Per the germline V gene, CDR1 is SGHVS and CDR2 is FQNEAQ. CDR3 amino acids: CASSLGGQGGTEAFF. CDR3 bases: TGTGCCAGCAGCTTAGGGGGACAGGGAGGCACTGAAGCTTTCTTT.

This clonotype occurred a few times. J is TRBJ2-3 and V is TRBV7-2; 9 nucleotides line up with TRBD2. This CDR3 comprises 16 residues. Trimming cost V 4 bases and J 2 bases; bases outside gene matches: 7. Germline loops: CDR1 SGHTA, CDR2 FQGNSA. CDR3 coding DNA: TGTGCCAGCAGCTCCCGACTAGCGGAGATCACAGATACGCAGTATTTT. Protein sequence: CASSSRLAEITDTQYF.

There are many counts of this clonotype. The CDR3 protein is CASQQGAAEAFF. The CDR3 DNA sequence: TGTGCCAGCCAACAGGGGGCGGCTGAAGCTTTCTTT. The chain links TRBV3-1 to TRBJ1-1; 9 positions agree with TRBD1. The germline gives CDR1 LGHDT, CDR2 YNNKEL (reference sequence). The V gene end was trimmed by 8 bases and the J gene end by 6 bases; junction bases not matched to a gene: 4. The CDR3 extends over 12 amino acids.

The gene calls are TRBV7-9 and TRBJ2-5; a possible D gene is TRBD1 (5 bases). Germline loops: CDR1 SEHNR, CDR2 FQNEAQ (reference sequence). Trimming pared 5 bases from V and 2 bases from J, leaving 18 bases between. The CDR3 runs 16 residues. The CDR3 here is CASSPHPEDTQETQYF. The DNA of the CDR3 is TGTGCCAGCAGCCCCCATCCCGAGGACACACAAGAGACCCAGTACTTC.

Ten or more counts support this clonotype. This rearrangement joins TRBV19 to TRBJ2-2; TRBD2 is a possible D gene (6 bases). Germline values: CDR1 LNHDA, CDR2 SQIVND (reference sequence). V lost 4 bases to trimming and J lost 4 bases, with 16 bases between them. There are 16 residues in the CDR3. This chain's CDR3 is CASSKFSSVGTGELFF. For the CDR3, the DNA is TGTGCCAGTAGTAAATTTTCTAGCGTGGGCACCGGGGAGCTGTTTTTT.

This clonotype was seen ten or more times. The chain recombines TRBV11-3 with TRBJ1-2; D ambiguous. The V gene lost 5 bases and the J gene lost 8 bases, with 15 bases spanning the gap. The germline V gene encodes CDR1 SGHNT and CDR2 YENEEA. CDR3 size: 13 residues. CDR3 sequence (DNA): TGTGCCAGCAGCCATGGCAGCCTCGGCGGCTACACCTTC. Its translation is CASSHGSLGGYTF.

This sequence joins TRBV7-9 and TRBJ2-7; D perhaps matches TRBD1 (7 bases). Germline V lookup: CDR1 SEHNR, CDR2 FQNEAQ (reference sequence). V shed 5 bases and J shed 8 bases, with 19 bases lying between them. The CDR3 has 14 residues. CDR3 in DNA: TGTGCCAGCAGCGGAGGGGACAGCGACGTCCAGCAGTACTTC. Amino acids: CASSGGDSDVQQYF. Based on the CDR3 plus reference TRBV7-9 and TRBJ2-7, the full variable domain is DTGVSQNPRHKITKRGQNVTFRCDPISEHNRLYWYRQTLGQGPEFLTYFQNEAQLEKSRLLSDRFSAERPKGSFSTLEIQRTEQGDSAMYLCASSGGDSDVQQYFGPGTRLTVT.

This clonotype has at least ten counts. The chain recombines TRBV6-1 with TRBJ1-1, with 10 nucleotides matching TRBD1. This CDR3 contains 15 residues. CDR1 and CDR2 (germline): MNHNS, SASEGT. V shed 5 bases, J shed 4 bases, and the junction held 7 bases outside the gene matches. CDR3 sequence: CASSSRDRGGTEAFF. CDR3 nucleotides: TGTGCCAGCAGTAGCCGGGACAGGGGTGGCACTGAAGCTTTCTTT.

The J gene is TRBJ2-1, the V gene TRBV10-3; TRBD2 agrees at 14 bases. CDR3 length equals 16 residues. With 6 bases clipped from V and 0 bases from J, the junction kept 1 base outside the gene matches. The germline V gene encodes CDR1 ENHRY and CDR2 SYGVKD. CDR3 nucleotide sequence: TGTGCCATCAGGGGGACTAGCGGGAGCTCCTACAATGAGCAGTTCTTC. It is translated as CAIRGTSGSSYNEQFF.

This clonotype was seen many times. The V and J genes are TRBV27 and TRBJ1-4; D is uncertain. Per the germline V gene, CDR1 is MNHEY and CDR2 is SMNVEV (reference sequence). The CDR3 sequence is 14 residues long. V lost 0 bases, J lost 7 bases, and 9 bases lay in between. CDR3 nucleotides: TGTGCCAGCAGTTTATCGATGTTGGGTGAAAAACTGTTTTTT. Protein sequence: CASSLSMLGEKLFF.